One sample yielded the 28 T cell receptor beta chains listed below, sequenced in a study of graft-versus-host responses after intestinal transplantation (TCRdb year 2021). The library was obtained by the immunoSEQ multiplex PCR assay. TCRdb limited this immuneACCESS table to in-frame rearrangements with V and J called. A share of clones is missing; checked studies link under half to unresolved V genes, and the rest is unexplained. The sample records 95,000 or so clones, around 90% of which are singletons. Roughly 15% of the sample goes to the ten largest clones. The starting material was PBMCs, obtained 450 to 460 days after intestinal transplant. These receptors were taken from a human patient who received an intestinal transplant, so some T cells may come from the graft donor.

This chain links TRBV5-6 with TRBJ2-5; no definite D call. V shed 4 bases and J shed 1 base, with 14 bases lying between them. The germline V gene encodes CDR1 SGHDT and CDR2 YYEEEE. The CDR3 is made up of 15 amino acids. CDR3 coding DNA: TGTGCCAGCAGCAATCGGTGGCCGGGCCAAGAGACCCAGTACTTC. This codes for CASSNRWPGQETQYF.

This chain joins TRBV19 and TRBJ1-1; no firm D call. Trimming took 5 bases from V and 2 from J, leaving 15 bases between them. Germline loops: CDR1 LNHDA, CDR2 SQIVND (reference sequence). The CDR3 runs to 15 residues. The CDR3 sequence is CASSPGGFRNTEAFF. CDR3 coding DNA: TGTGCCAGTAGTCCGGGCGGCTTCAGAAACACTGAAGCTTTCTTT.

This clone was seen a single time. V usage is TRBV7-9 and J usage is TRBJ1-2; no firm D call. V gave up 6 bases and J gave up 1 base, with 15 bases separating them. This CDR3 has 15 residues. Germline CDR1 SEHNR, CDR2 FQNEAQ (reference sequence). The CDR3 reads CASSTLGRLNYGYTF. Written as DNA, the CDR3 is TGTGCCAGCAGTACCCTAGGTCGGCTTAACTATGGCTACACCTTC.

This chain connects TRBV27 to TRBJ1-1; D unresolved. CDR3 length equals 13 residues. Trimming removed 5 bases at V and 3 bases at J, with 10 bases between. Germline V gene lookup returns CDR1 MNHEY and CDR2 SMNVEV (reference sequence). The CDR3 DNA reads TGTGCCAGCAGTCCCTCAGTGTACACTGAAGCTTTCTTT. This codes for CASSPSVYTEAFF.

The rearrangement joins TRBV2 to TRBJ1-5, with D possibly being TRBD1 (5 bases). Trimming left V 9 bases short and J 0 bases short, with 15 bases between. This CDR3 is 15 amino acids long. Per the germline V gene, CDR1 is SNHLY and CDR2 is FYNNEI. The CDR3 nucleotides read TGTGCCAGGCGCGGGGTGGGGGGTAGCAATCAGCCCCAGCATTTT. It is translated as CARRGVGGSNQPQHF.

This clone was counted only a few times. The chain recombines TRBV6-5 with TRBJ2-7; D may be TRBD1 or TRBD2 (5 bases each). Germline V gene sequence: CDR1 MNHEY, CDR2 SVGAGI. CDR3 length equals 15 residues. V was clipped by 0 bases and J by 3 bases, with 12 bases between them. As DNA, the CDR3 is TGTGCCAGCAGTTACTCTGAGGGGTCGGTCTACGAGCAGTACTTC. As protein: CASSYSEGSVYEQYF.

The chain carries TRBV11-2 and TRBJ2-7; D unclear. The length of the CDR3 is 12 residues. Germline values: CDR1 SGHAT, CDR2 FQNNGV. Trimming took 3 bases from V and 3 from J, leaving 6 bases between them. CDR3 nucleotides: TGTGCCAGCAGCTTTGGGGTCTACGAGCAGTACTTC. Residues: CASSFGVYEQYF.

This clone has just one count. This sequence joins TRBV18 and TRBJ1-5; D perhaps matches TRBD1 (5 bases). Germline V gene data show CDR1 as KGHSH and CDR2 as LQKENI. V gave up 6 bases and J gave up 2 bases, with 14 bases separating them. CDR3 size: 15 residues. The chain's CDR3 is CASSRGPLRNQPQHF. The CDR3 DNA is TGTGCCAGCTCCCGGGGCCCCCTACGCAATCAGCCCCAGCATTTT.

Comment on this clone: In the same sample, other DNA sequences code for this CDR3. The chain recombines TRBV10-3 with TRBJ2-7; D may be TRBD2 (6 bases). This CDR3 is built from 13 residues. The germline V and J ends were trimmed by 4 bases and 7 bases, with 14 bases remaining between them. The germline CDR1 and CDR2 sequences are ENHRY and SYGVKD. The CDR3 DNA follows: TGTGCCATCAGTGTTCTAGCGCTGAATGAGCAGTACTTC. Its translation: CAISVLALNEQYF.

This chain joins TRBV29-1 and TRBJ1-1; TRBD1 is a possible D gene (5 bases). This CDR3 comprises 11 residues. CDR1 and CDR2 from the germline V gene are SQVTM and ANQGSEA. With 4 bases removed from V and 10 bases from J, the gap between germline ends came to 13 bases. The chain's CDR3 is CSVGTGPGAFF. The DNA for the CDR3 is TGCAGCGTTGGGACGGGACCCGGAGCTTTCTTT.

V and J are TRBV27 and TRBJ2-7, with D perhaps TRBD2 (7 bases). Trimming took 2 bases from V and 2 from J, leaving 22 bases between them. Per the germline V gene, CDR1 is MNHEY and CDR2 is SMNVEV (reference sequence). The CDR3 runs 18 residues. The CDR3 reads CASSLIGATGGLPYEQYF. In DNA form, the CDR3 reads TGTGCCAGCAGTTTAATCGGGGCGACGGGGGGCCTACCCTACGAGCAGTACTTC.

The chain combines TRBV15 with TRBJ1-1; no firm D call. Trimming removed 1 base at V and 6 bases at J, with 9 bases between. CDR1 and CDR2 (germline): LNHNV, YYDKDF (reference sequence). The CDR3 extends over 13 amino acids. CDR3 nucleotide sequence: TGTGCCACCAGCAGAGCACGAACATCTGAAGCTTTCTTT. Residues: CATSRARTSEAFF.

This sequence joins TRBV19 and TRBJ1-1; D is perhaps TRBD1 (5 bases). Germline V CDR1 and CDR2: LNHDA, SQIVND (reference sequence). This CDR3 has 11 amino acids. Trimming removed 6 bases from V and 8 bases from J, with 10 bases in between. CDR3 DNA: TGTGCCAGTAGGGGACGCTTAGAAGCTTTCTTT. Protein product: CASRGRLEAFF.

Only one count was recorded for this clone. The genes are TRBV28 and TRBJ1-1; the match to TRBD1 covers 7 bases. Trimming removed 5 bases from V and 0 bases from J; junction bases left unmatched: 12. Germline lookup yields CDR1 MDHEN and CDR2 SYDVKM. CDR3 length: 17 residues. The CDR3 region has the DNA TGTGCCAGCAGTCCAGGGGGGACAGCTACCATGAACACTGAAGCTTTCTTT. Amino acid sequence: CASSPGGTATMNTEAFF.

The chain has TRBV9 and TRBJ2-3; 9 positions match TRBD2. The CDR3 sequence is 16 residues long. J gave up 0 bases and V 6 bases, and 8 bases lay outside the gene matches. The germline gives CDR1 SGDLS, CDR2 YYNGEE. The CDR3 DNA sequence: TGTGCCAGCACCGGGGTAGCGGGGGATAGCACAGATACGCAGTATTTT. Translation gives CASTGVAGDSTDTQYF.

The chain couples TRBV6-1 to TRBJ1-1; TRBD1 is a possible D gene (5 bases). Trimming left V 6 bases short and J 11 bases short, with 22 bases between. Germline assignment: CDR1 MNHNS and CDR2 SASEGT. The CDR3 consists of 14 residues. CDR3 DNA sequence: TGTGCCAGCAGAGAGGACACTAGAGGCCCGGCGGCTTTCTTT. Its translation is CASREDTRGPAAFF.

The V call is TRBV15, the J call TRBJ1-2, with 11 bases that match TRBD1. CDR1 and CDR2 (germline): LNHNV, YYDKDF (reference sequence). The J segment lost 1 base and the V segment lost 7 bases, leaving 8 bases of the junction unmatched. This CDR3 is built from 16 residues. The CDR3 reads CATKDRGRGINYGYTF. The CDR3 DNA reads as TGTGCCACCAAGGACAGGGGGCGCGGAATTAACTATGGCTACACCTTC. The variable domain in full, completed from reference TRBV15 and TRBJ1-2, reads DAMVIQNPRYQVTQFGKPVTLSCSQTLNHNVMYWYQQKSSQAPKLLFHYYDKDFNNEADTPDNFQSRRPNTSFCFLDIRSPGLGDTAMYLCATKDRGRGINYGYTFGSGTRLTVV.

The J gene is TRBJ1-5, the V gene TRBV30, with 7 bases identical to TRBD1. Per germline, CDR1 GTSNPN and CDR2 SVGIG (reference sequence). Germline trimming cut 8 bases from V and 0 bases from J; bases unmatched to any gene: 1. CDR3 size: 12 residues. As DNA, the CDR3 is TGTGCCCACAGGGGTAGCAATCAGCCCCAGCATTTT. It translates to CAHRGSNQPQHF.

The chain combines TRBV6-5 with TRBJ1-2; TRBD1 might be the D (6 bases). Trimming took 6 bases from V and 0 from J, leaving 11 bases between them. This CDR3 is 14 amino acids long. CDR1 MNHEY and CDR2 SVGAGI come from the germline V gene. The CDR3, as DNA: TGTGCCAGCAGAAAACAGGGAACTAACTATGGCTACACCTTC. This translates into CASRKQGTNYGYTF.

The genes are TRBV29-1 and TRBJ1-2, with D hard to call. Trimming stripped 3 bases from V and 4 bases from J, with 15 bases between. Germline V gives CDR1 SQVTM, CDR2 ANQGSEA. The CDR3 is 14 residues long. The CDR3 sequence is CSVDQSLSRYGYTF. The DNA of the CDR3 is TGCAGCGTTGATCAGTCCTTGTCCCGCTATGGCTACACCTTC.

The genes are TRBV25-1 and TRBJ2-2; the D gene is possibly TRBD1 (5 bases). Trimming stripped 11 bases from V and 5 bases from J, with 21 bases between. Germline V gene sequence: CDR1 MGHDK, CDR2 SYGVNS. This CDR3 has 15 residues. The DNA for the CDR3 is TGTGCCTACCCTGCCAAGGGGTTAAAGACCGGGGAGCTGTTTTTT. Amino acids: CAYPAKGLKTGELFF.

CDR3 sequence reads: CASSFLAGGLTDTQYF. The DNA for the CDR3 is TGTGCCAGCAGCTTTCTAGCGGGGGGCCTCACAGATACGCAGTATTTT. The V and J genes are TRBV7-9 and TRBJ2-3; 11 bases map to TRBD2. V was pared by 3 bases and J by 2 bases, with 4 bases of the junction left unmatched. The CDR3 totals 16 residues. In germline, CDR1 is SEHNR, CDR2 FQNEAQ (reference sequence).

The chain joins TRBV10-3 to TRBJ2-7; perhaps TRBD2 as D (6 bases). Germline loops: CDR1 ENHRY, CDR2 SYGVKD. This CDR3 is 15 amino acids long. The V and J ends lost 5 bases and 0 bases respectively, with 14 bases between them. As DNA, the CDR3 is TGTGCCATCAGTCTAGCGCCGAAGACCTCCTACGAGCAGTACTTC. This encodes CAISLAPKTSYEQYF.

This chain uses TRBV6-5 with TRBJ1-1; D ambiguous. The V end lost 0 bases, the J end lost 4 bases, and 15 bases lay between the germline ends. In germline, CDR1 is MNHEY, CDR2 SVGAGI. The CDR3 runs to 16 residues. The CDR3 here is CASSYSRQQAVTEAFF. As DNA, the CDR3 is TGTGCCAGCAGTTACTCTCGCCAGCAGGCCGTCACTGAAGCTTTCTTT.

On this clone itself: One end of the junction fails to match germline, which may point to a read error. The CDR3, as DNA: TGTGCTAGCAGCTTAGCGCCGACAGACAATGAGCAGTTCTTC. Its translation is CASSLAPTDNEQFF. The V and J genes are TRBV7-7 and TRBJ2-1, with D perhaps matching TRBD1 or TRBD2 (5 bases each). This CDR3 is built from 14 residues. The germline gives CDR1 SSHAT, CDR2 FNYEAQ (reference sequence).

The CDR3 loop reads CASSFGQGTDTQYF. The CDR3 DNA sequence: TGTGCCAGCAGCTTCGGACAGGGGACAGATACGCAGTATTTT. This chain links TRBV5-6 with TRBJ2-3; 9 bases are shared with TRBD1. Trimming cost V 2 bases and J 3 bases; bases outside gene matches: 1. Germline CDR1 reads SGHDT; CDR2 reads YYEEEE. CDR3 length: 14 amino acids.

This clone showed up just a few times. V and J are TRBV5-8 and TRBJ2-1; D uncertain. This CDR3 is built from 9 residues. V was pared by 4 bases and J by 13 bases, with 6 bases between. The germline V gene encodes CDR1 SGHTS and CDR2 YDEGEE. The CDR3 here is CASSPNQFF. In DNA form, the CDR3 reads TGTGCCAGCAGCCCTAACCAGTTCTTC. The full variable domain, completed using reference TRBV5-8 and TRBJ2-1, is EAGVTQSPTHLIKTRGQQATLRCSPISGHTSVYWYQQALGLGLQFLLWYDEGEERNRGNFPPRFSGRQFPNYSSELNVNALELEDSALYLCASSPNQFFGPGTRLTVL.

The genes are TRBV19 and TRBJ2-7; tentatively, D is TRBD1 (5 bases). V dropped 5 bases and J dropped 5 bases, with 10 bases sitting between them. The germline V gene has CDR1 LNHDA and CDR2 SQIVND (reference sequence). This CDR3 region has 12 residues. The CDR3 here is CASSGRVHEQYF. The CDR3 coding sequence is TGTGCCAGTAGTGGCAGGGTCCACGAGCAGTACTTC.